This TCR beta chain stems from a study of breast tumors, draining lymph nodes, adjacent tissues. This CDR3 spans 17 amino acids. The germline V gene encodes CDR1 MNHNS and CDR2 SASEGT. V was clipped by 5 bases and J by 3 bases, with 23 bases between them. This clonotype was found many times. Antigen specificity is unknown. Study findings and constraints: Tumors had less TCR diversity than lymph nodes, more than nontumor tissue. Compared with basal-like, luminal-like tumors shared significantly more repertoire with nontumor tissue. Findings are consistent with lymph node origin and intratumoral expansion of most tumor T cells. Data only fit, rather than demonstrated, lymph node origin of most tumor T cells.

Samples came from axillary lymph nodes draining the breast cancer. Via MiXCR, TCRdb re-called the multiplex PCR reads, giving one row per CDR3 protein. The sample holds about 100,000 distinct CDR3 sequences, less than 25% seen once. This chain links TRBV6-1 with TRBJ2-7, with D possibly matching TRBD1 (6 bases). The receptor's source is a female donor with breast cancer. Some clones in this sample may be carry-over from other donors' samples. The sequenced sample was axillary lymph node tissue. CDR3 bases: TGTGCCAGCAGTCACATGCGGATTTTGACAGGAGACTACGAGCAGTACTTC. Protein sequence: CASSHMRILTGDYEQYF.